Listed below are T cell receptor beta chains from one sample, sequenced in a study of blood T cell repertoires in COVID-19. TCRdb's table, derived via immunoSEQ multiplex PCR, lists solely in-frame clones and lacks some. Here the sample spans around 220,000 clones, roughly 80% being singletons. Sample: peripheral blood. The receptors originated from a human donor in a cohort sampled during active COVID-19. CDR3s include the opening cysteine and the closing phenylalanine or tryptophan. The D gene is left open where the match is weak. Only part of the rows carry a size: once, few, many, or a class if the clone is expanded.

D	size	V	J	DNA	CDR3
TRBD1	NA	TRBV25-1	TRBJ2-3	TGTGCCAGCAGACAGGGGGCCACAGATACGCAGTATTTT	CASRQGATDTQYF
TRBD2	NA	TRBV9	TRBJ2-7	TGCCCCCGCAGCGTCGCGGGGGGGCTCGCGGGGTTCTACGAGCAGTACTTC	CPRSVAGGLAGFYEQYF
NA	few	TRBV7-3	TRBJ2-1	TGTGCCAGCAGCCCCCTGTGGTCGGGGGGCCTGAATGAGCAGTTCTTC	CASSPLWSGGLNEQFF
TRBD2	NA	TRBV6-5	TRBJ2-5	TGTGCCAGCACTAGGACTAGCGGGAGTTTGGAGACCCAGTACTTC	CASTRTSGSLETQYF
TRBD2	NA	TRBV6-2/TRBV6-3	TRBJ2-7	TGTGCCAGCAGTACCGCCGGCAGCGGGAGTCAAGAGCAGTACTTC	CASSTAGSGSQEQYF
NA	NA	TRBV5-4	TRBJ1-3	TGTGCCAGCAGCAATAGGACAGCTCACAGGAACACCATATATTTT	CASSNRTAHRNTIYF
TRBD1	NA	TRBV7-2	TRBJ2-7	TGTGCCAGCAGCTTAGAATGGGGACAGCCCTACGAGCAGTACTTC	CASSLEWGQPYEQYF
NA	NA	TRBV6-6	TRBJ2-3	TGTGCCAGCAGTCCTTGGGGCAGCACAGATACGCAGTATTTT	CASSPWGSTDTQYF
TRBD1	NA	TRBV3-1/TRBV3-2	TRBJ1-1	TGTGCCAGCAGCCTCGGAGGGGGCCTTGAAGCTTTCTTT	CASSLGGGLEAFF
NA	few	TRBV2	TRBJ2-1	TGTGCCAGCAGTGAGGGGGTACTAGCATTTGAGCAGTTCTTC	CASSEGVLAFEQFF
NA	few	TRBV5-6	TRBJ1-4	TGTGCCAGCAGCTCGACAGGAGTCGGTCTTTATGCTAATGAAAAACTGTTTTTT	CASSSTGVGLYANEKLFF
NA	NA	TRBV5-1	TRBJ1-2	TGCGCCAGCAGCTTGGAGGGGTACTATGGCTACACCTTC	CASSLEGYYGYTF
NA	NA	TRBV7-2	TRBJ1-4	TGTGCCAGCAGCTTCTCCGGGGGGCTATACGAAAAACTGTTTTTT	CASSFSGGLYEKLFF
NA	NA	TRBV6-4	TRBJ1-3	TGTGCCAGCATACTTTCTATCTCTGGAAACACCATATATTTT	CASILSISGNTIYF
NA	NA	TRBV7-3	TRBJ2-7	TGTGCCAGCAGTCCTTCTAGGGGCTACGAGCAGTACTTC	CASSPSRGYEQYF
TRBD1	NA	TRBV5-6	TRBJ1-2	TGTGCCAGCAGCTTGTGGGACAGGGGAGGTGACTATGGCTACACCTTC	CASSLWDRGGDYGYTF